This TCR beta chain was captured by sequencing in a study of T-cell reconstitution after alpha-beta-depleted transplantation in children. Preparation of the TCRbeta library was carried out with unique molecular identifiers. TCRdb redid the calling of the PCR reads with MiXCR, one entry per CDR3 protein. The data contain about 980,000 distinct CDR3 sequences, about 29% of them seen just once; the ten biggest clones take up 28%. Study findings and constraints: Certain patients had high TCRbeta diversity at day 60, and it came from recipient T cells and thymic progenitors that survived. A year had passed since transplant, and T-cell counts and diversity by then came mostly from newly produced T cells. By about two months after transplant, alpha-beta T cells reportedly arose from several hundred graft clones that had expanded.

About this clonotype itself: What it recognizes is unknown.

In germline, CDR1 is SEHNR, CDR2 FQNEAQ (reference sequence). The CDR3 runs to 14 residues. Trimming removed 8 bases from V and 2 bases from J, with 13 bases in between. The chain has TRBV7-9 and TRBJ2-1; D is possibly TRBD2 (6 bases). The clonotype comes from a boy less than two years old who had a stem cell transplant for SCID, so the T cells may come from the graft donor. Here the sequenced sample was PBMCs, mostly from graft donor cells, taken 360 days after TCRalphabeta/CD19-depleted stem cell transplant. CDR3 residues: CASGLAPTYNEQFF. The CDR3 coding sequence is TGTGCCAGCGGTCTAGCGCCTACCTACAATGAGCAGTTCTTC.